This T cell receptor (beta chain) was sequenced during a study of T cell clusters in autoimmune cytopenias. Germline CDR1 is MNHEY and CDR2 is SMNVEV (reference sequence). This CDR3 spans 14 amino acids. Whole-study results and caveats: Comparing secondary cytopenia with chronic lymphocytic leukemia showed no cluster-lack signature, apparently masked by lymphoma repertoire. Physiological T cell clusters of healthy donors were apparently absent in primary autoimmune cytopenia patients.

One tube held mixed TRB-A and TRB-B primer pools for touch-down PCR. TCRdb derives one entry per CDR3 protein from the multiplex PCR reads, leaving out DNA. The record lists more than 4,500 distinct CDR3 sequences, of which the ten most abundant hold under 9.5%. Turning to this clonotype: No antigen is known for it.

Approximately 36,000 genome equivalents of blood DNA were amplified for TRB. The rearrangement links TRBV27 to TRBJ1-3; TCRdb calls TRBD1, which cannot be checked without DNA. Sequenced input: peripheral blood. This receptor was obtained from a human donor with an autoimmune cytopenia or autoimmune hepatitis (not recorded which). The CDR3 loop reads CASITSGAGNTIYF.